The sequence of this T cell receptor (beta chain) was determined in a study of cytomegalovirus exposure and HLA in healthy donors. Study-wide results and caveats: For TCR beta chains, V- and J-gene trimming was later linked to a missense DCLRE1C variant.

The PCR had 60 Vbeta and 13 Jbeta primers. In the source study's methods: In a later analysis, tens of millions of unique TCR beta chains included roughly 11 million shared by two or more donors. Method: immunoSEQ multiplex PCR; TCRdb's copy keeps in-frame clones and lacks some. V, J and clone size are those of that table, while D and trimming were read from the DNA. Here the sample spans some 190,000 clones, about four fifths being singletons. With regard to this clone: Its specificity is unknown.

Sequencing input: PBMCs. This TCR derives from a man in his forties or fifties in good health and CMV-seronegative.

The CDR3 region is CASSQTRTDPNGYTF. CDR3 sequence (DNA): TGTGCCAGCAGCCAGACCCGGACAGACCCAAATGGCTACACCTTC. The chain uses TRBV7-2 and TRBJ1-2; tentatively, D is TRBD1 (6 bases). The germline V and J ends were trimmed by 5 bases and 6 bases, with 19 bases remaining between them. The CDR3 runs to 15 residues. Looked up from germline, CDR1 is SGHTA and CDR2 is FQGNSA.